One and the same sample provided the 27 T cell receptor beta chains below, sequenced in a study of shared clonotypes between healthy human individuals. The table came from immunoSEQ multiplex PCR; TCRdb's copy has only in-frame clones and leaves some out. Found here are 600,000 to 750,000 clones, about nine tenths of them singletons; the top ten hold less than 40%. Input material: memory CD8+ T cells from PBMCs. Subset specified: CD45RO+ cells pooled with CCR7-negative TemRA cells. The receptors originated from a man younger than 30 in good health. Some clones in this sample may be carry-over from other donors' samples.

This chain joins TRBV7-6 and TRBJ2-5; D gene unclear. Germline V lookup: CDR1 SGHVS, CDR2 FNYEAQ. Trimming took 2 bases from V and 2 from J, leaving 12 bases between them. The CDR3 extends over 15 amino acids. CDR3 in DNA: TGTGCCAGCAGCTTAATCCGGCTGGGTCAAGAGACCCAGTACTTC. This encodes CASSLIRLGQETQYF.

The gene calls are TRBV19 and TRBJ1-2; no clear D. V was clipped by 3 bases and J by 2 bases, with 19 bases between them. This CDR3 has 17 residues. CDR1 and CDR2 from the germline V gene are LNHDA and SQIVND (reference sequence). CDR3 residues: CASSISHWTSENYGYTF. CDR3 nucleotide sequence: TGTGCCAGTAGTATTAGTCACTGGACCAGCGAGAACTATGGCTACACCTTC.

The gene calls are TRBV5-1 and TRBJ2-3; TRBD2 might be the D (6 bases). CDR1 is SGHRS, CDR2 YFSETQ, per germline. The CDR3 has 16 amino acids. V was cut by 0 bases and J by 0 bases, with 11 bases left in between. CDR3 residues: CASSLVLALSTDTQYF. CDR3 in DNA: TGCGCCAGCAGCTTGGTTCTAGCGCTAAGCACAGATACGCAGTATTTT.

The rearrangement joins TRBV7-9 to TRBJ2-3; D gene unclear. Germline CDR1 SEHNR, CDR2 FQNEAQ (reference sequence). V lost 2 bases and J lost 1, with 13 bases in between. The CDR3 has 16 residues. The CDR3 sequence is CASSLSPLPGTDTQYF. CDR3 DNA sequence: TGTGCCAGCAGCTTATCGCCCCTCCCCGGCACAGATACGCAGTATTTT.

The chain is built from TRBV10-3 and TRBJ2-2; perhaps TRBD2 as D (6 bases). Germline V gene sequence: CDR1 ENHRY, CDR2 SYGVKD. V lost 2 bases and J lost 1, with 8 bases in between. The CDR3 is made up of 15 amino acids. The CDR3 here is CAISEGGQNTGELFF. The CDR3 DNA reads TGTGCCATCAGTGAGGGAGGGCAGAACACCGGGGAGCTGTTTTTT.

The gene calls are TRBV30 and TRBJ2-7; 10 positions agree with TRBD1. This CDR3 region has 15 residues. After removal of 0 bases from V and 5 bases from J, the junction contained 7 bases not matched to a gene. The V gene's germline CDR1 is GTSNPN and CDR2 SVGIG (reference sequence). CDR3 loop: CAWSVGTGVKNEQYF. The CDR3 DNA reads as TGTGCCTGGAGTGTAGGGACAGGGGTTAAAAACGAGCAGTACTTC.

The chain uses TRBV6-5 and TRBJ2-7, with TRBD1 as a possible D gene (5 bases). The germline V and J ends were trimmed by 5 bases and 0 bases, with 14 bases remaining between them. The CDR3 totals 15 residues. The V gene's germline CDR1 is MNHEY and CDR2 SVGAGI. The CDR3 nucleotides read TGTGCCAGCAGTGTCCAGGGATCTGGCTCCTACGAGCAGTACTTC. Residues: CASSVQGSGSYEQYF.

Concerning this clone: Additional DNA sequences in this sample encode the identical CDR3. The V call is TRBV9, the J call TRBJ2-7, with TRBD1 matching over 10 bases. CDR1 and CDR2 from the germline V gene are SGDLS and YYNGEE. The CDR3 is 14 residues long. V shed 3 bases and J 2 bases; nucleotides not matched to a gene: 2. The CDR3 protein is CASSEGTGAYEQYF. CDR3 nucleotides: TGTGCCAGCAGCGAGGGGACAGGGGCCTACGAGCAGTACTTC.

As regards this clone: This same CDR3 is encoded by further DNA sequences in the sample. V gene TRBV4-3 combines with J gene TRBJ2-6; the D is unclear. There are 15 residues in the CDR3. The V end was cut by 4 bases, the J end by 0 bases, with 7 bases between. The germline CDR1 and CDR2 sequences are LGHNA and YSLEER. As DNA, the CDR3 is TGCGCCAGCAGCCCCGGAAGCTCTGGGGCCAACGTCCTGACTTTC. Protein: CASSPGSSGANVLTF.

The chain combines TRBV27 with TRBJ2-7, with 7 bases that match TRBD2. The CDR3 extends over 16 amino acids. J lost 1 base, V lost 3 bases, and 9 bases had no gene match. From germline, CDR1 is MNHEY and CDR2 SMNVEV (reference sequence). This chain's CDR3 is CASSFSVGGSSYEQYF. As DNA, the CDR3 is TGTGCCAGCAGTTTTTCCGTTGGCGGGAGTTCCTACGAGCAGTACTTC.

The rearrangement links TRBV19 to TRBJ2-1, with 8 bases matching TRBD2. Unmatched junction bases numbered 8, after V lost 5 bases and J lost 2 bases. Germline CDR1 LNHDA, CDR2 SQIVND (reference sequence). This CDR3 has 16 amino acids. This CDR3 is CASSPDREGTYNEQFF. The CDR3 coding sequence is TGTGCCAGTAGTCCCGACCGGGAGGGTACCTACAATGAGCAGTTCTTC.

The CDR3 here is CAISYGLNTEAFF. The CDR3 DNA reads as TGTGCCATCAGCTATGGACTCAACACTGAAGCTTTCTTT. J is TRBJ1-1 and V is TRBV10-3; D remains unclear. V was trimmed by 6 bases and J by 2 bases, leaving 10 bases between them. The CDR3 contains 13 residues. Looked up from germline, CDR1 is ENHRY and CDR2 is SYGVKD.

This chain links TRBV18 with TRBJ2-7, with 8 bases identical to TRBD2. Germline trimming cut 2 bases from V and 2 bases from J; bases unmatched to any gene: 2. Per the germline V gene, CDR1 is KGHSH and CDR2 is LQKENI. CDR3 length: 14 amino acids. The CDR3 protein is CASSPAGRAYEQYF. In DNA form, the CDR3 reads TGTGCCAGCTCACCAGCCGGGAGGGCCTACGAGCAGTACTTC.

The chain links TRBV27 to TRBJ2-7; TRBD1 matches 7 bases. V lost 5 bases to trimming and J lost 9 bases; unmatched junction nucleotides: 16. The germline V gene encodes CDR1 MNHEY and CDR2 SMNVEV (reference sequence). CDR3 length: 15 residues. The CDR3 DNA follows: TGTGCCAGCAGTCCGAGGACAGGAGTATATCAGTGGCAGTACTTC. Translated, it gives CASSPRTGVYQWQYF.

The chain has TRBV7-2 and TRBJ2-5; the D gene is possibly TRBD2 (6 bases). The better agreement between TRBJ2-7 and the DNA end casts doubt on the J call. This CDR3 comprises 15 residues. Looked up from germline, CDR1 is SGHTA and CDR2 is FQGNSA. The CDR3: CASSLVFGGNYEQYF. CDR3 DNA: TGTGCCAGCAGCTTAGTCTTTGGCGGGAACTACGAGCAGTACTTC.

The chain combines TRBV4-3 with TRBJ2-3; D perhaps matches TRBD2 (5 bases). Trimming shortened V by 1 base and J by 2 bases, and 7 bases separated the two germline ends. This CDR3 has 14 amino acids. CDR1 is LGHNA and CDR2 is YSLEER in the germline V gene. For the CDR3, the DNA is TGCGCCAGCAGCCAAGGCGGGCTCACAGATACGCAGTATTTT. This codes for CASSQGGLTDTQYF.

The chain is built from TRBV10-1 and TRBJ2-2; TRBD2 matches at 12 bases. This CDR3 is 20 amino acids long. Unmatched junction bases numbered 13, after V lost 0 bases and J lost 5 bases. Germline CDR1 is WNHNN and CDR2 is SYGVQD (reference sequence). The CDR3 bases are TGCGCCAGCAGTGAGTCGCGGAGTAGACTAGCGGGAGTAGGTACCGGGGAGCTGTTTTTT. This gives the protein CASSESRSRLAGVGTGELFF.

The chain recombines TRBV30 with TRBJ1-1; D gene unclear. The CDR3 has 14 residues. V was pared by 1 base and J by 4 bases, with 13 bases between. In germline, CDR1 is GTSNPN, CDR2 SVGIG (reference sequence). DNA of the CDR3: TGTGCCTGGAGTGGTGGCGGGATTGGCACTGAAGCTTTCTTT. The encoded protein is CAWSGGGIGTEAFF.

This CDR3 reads CASSQVAQSYNEQFF. The CDR3 DNA reads TGTGCCAGCTCCCAAGTGGCCCAGTCCTACAATGAGCAGTTCTTC. The chain recombines TRBV28 with TRBJ2-1, with D unresolved. The CDR3 totals 15 residues. Trimming left V 8 bases short and J 1 base short, with 15 bases between. In germline, CDR1 is MDHEN, CDR2 SYDVKM.

The chain carries TRBV11-3 and TRBJ2-3; 8 nucleotides agree with TRBD2. This CDR3 is built from 16 residues. Germline V lookup: CDR1 SGHNT, CDR2 YENEEA. Trimming took 5 bases from V and 8 from J; bases not matched to a gene: 15. CDR3 residues: CASSPRTSTGWGTQYF. The DNA for the CDR3 is TGTGCCAGCAGCCCTCGGACTAGCACCGGTTGGGGTACGCAGTATTTT. Full variable domain (outside the CDR3, taken from reference TRBV11-3 and TRBJ2-3): EAGVVQSPRYKIIEKKQPVAFWCNPISGHNTLYWYLQNLGQGPELLIRYENEEAVDDSQLPKDRFSAERLKGVDSTLKIQPAELGDSAVYLCASSPRTSTGWGTQYFGPGTRLTVL.

CDR3: CASSSTTENTEAFF. DNA for the CDR3: TGCGCCAGCAGCTCAACGACAGAGAACACTGAAGCTTTCTTT. V and J are TRBV4-3 and TRBJ1-1, with D possibly matching TRBD1 (5 bases). V dropped 5 bases and J dropped 1 base, with 11 bases sitting between them. This CDR3 has 14 amino acids. Looked up from germline, CDR1 is LGHNA and CDR2 is YSLEER.

The rearrangement joins TRBV27 to TRBJ1-2; a possible D gene is TRBD1 (6 bases). This CDR3 contains 14 residues. With 0 bases removed from V and 8 bases from J, the gap between germline ends came to 13 bases. From germline, CDR1 is MNHEY and CDR2 SMNVEV (reference sequence). In nucleotides, the CDR3 is TGTGCCAGCAGTTTATCGCCTCAGGGGACCGGCTACACCTTC. Residues: CASSLSPQGTGYTF.

The genes are TRBV14 and TRBJ1-4, with TRBD1 identical over 8 bases. This CDR3 spans 15 amino acids. The V segment lost 6 bases and the J segment 5 bases; nucleotides outside the gene matches: 8. Germline CDR1 and CDR2: SGHDN and FVKESK. In nucleotides, the CDR3 is TGTGCCAGCAGGACGACAGGGGTAGGGAATGAAAAACTGTTTTTT. Amino acid sequence: CASRTTGVGNEKLFF.

This clone has only one observation. The chain employs TRBV27 and TRBJ2-3; the match to TRBD2 covers 9 bases. Trimming took 6 bases from V and 6 from J; bases not matched to a gene: 10. CDR1 MNHEY and CDR2 SMNVEV come from the germline V gene (reference sequence). The CDR3 consists of 15 residues. CDR3 in amino acids: CASSGRGLAMDTQYF. The CDR3 DNA reads as TGTGCCAGCAGCGGAAGAGGACTAGCGATGGATACGCAGTATTTT.

The chain links TRBV2 to TRBJ2-7; D tentatively reads TRBD1 or TRBD2 (5 bases each). Looked up from germline, CDR1 is SNHLY and CDR2 is FYNNEI. CDR3 size: 10 residues. With 10 bases removed from V and 2 bases from J, the gap between germline ends came to 6 bases. Written as DNA, the CDR3 is TGTGCCATGGGACCCTACGAGCAGTACTTC. It is translated as CAMGPYEQYF. Filled out from reference TRBV2 and TRBJ2-7, the complete variable domain reads EPEVTQTPSHQVTQMGQEVILRCVPISNHLYFYWYRQILGQKVEFLVSFYNNEISEKSEIFDDQFSVERPDGSNFTLKIRSTKLEDSAMYFCAMGPYEQYFGPGTRLTVT.

This clone was seen only once. The chain couples TRBV25-1 to TRBJ2-5; D is uncertain. The J call is doubtful: the DNA matches TRBJ2-7 better. Germline V gene lookup returns CDR1 MGHDK and CDR2 SYGVNS. The CDR3 contains 11 residues. CDR3 residues: CASSGSYEQYF. The CDR3 DNA follows: TGTGCCAGCAGTGGCTCCTACGAGCAGTACTTC.

The chain couples TRBV15 to TRBJ1-4; no clear D gene. Germline CDR1 LNHNV, CDR2 YYDKDF (reference sequence). Trimming took 0 bases from V and 8 from J, leaving 10 bases between them. The CDR3 contains 14 residues. CDR3 in DNA: TGTGCCACCAGCAGAGACACCGGGAGGGAAAAACTGTTTTTT. Its translation: CATSRDTGREKLFF.